Each of the 7 T cell receptor beta chains below was sequenced from the same sample in a study of cytomegalovirus exposure and HLA in healthy donors. 60 Vbeta and 13 Jbeta primers were used in PCR. The method was immunoSEQ multiplex PCR; TCRdb's version includes in-frame clones alone and lacks a portion of them. In the table there are some 150,000 clones, about 83% of which are singletons. The sample consisted of PBMCs. These receptors were collected from a woman aged 30 to 39 in good health and CMV-seronegative.

The V and J genes are TRBV7-2 and TRBJ2-7, with 9 nucleotides matching TRBD2. CDR3 length: 15 amino acids. V lost 3 bases to trimming and J lost 7 bases; unmatched junction nucleotides: 10. Germline V lookup: CDR1 SGHTA, CDR2 FQGNSA. The CDR3 protein is CASSFPAGGLGEQYF. The CDR3 DNA sequence: TGTGCCAGCAGCTTCCCAGCGGGGGGCCTGGGAGAGCAGTACTTC.

This chain uses TRBV19 with TRBJ2-7; TRBD2 agrees at 13 bases. Germline CDR1 LNHDA, CDR2 SQIVND (reference sequence). The CDR3 loop spans 14 amino acids. The ends lost 4 bases at V and 7 bases at J; junction bases unmatched: 4. CDR3 protein: CASSRRLAGGEQYF. The DNA for the CDR3 is TGTGCCAGTAGTAGACGACTAGCGGGGGGTGAGCAGTACTTC.

V and J are TRBV25-1 and TRBJ2-1; the match to TRBD2 covers 11 bases. Trimming at V came to 6 bases and at J to 4 bases, leaving 8 bases not matched to a gene. This CDR3 has 16 amino acids. Germline CDR1 is MGHDK and CDR2 is SYGVNS. Written as DNA, the CDR3 is TGTGCCAGCAGCGAGGGGGGACTAGCGGAATACAATGAGCAGTTCTTC. Residues: CASSEGGLAEYNEQFF.

The rearrangement links TRBV9 to TRBJ2-3; D possibly corresponds to TRBD1 (5 bases). V was pared by 1 base and J by 4 bases, with 10 bases between. Looked up from germline, CDR1 is SGDLS and CDR2 is YYNGEE. CDR3 length: 14 amino acids. This CDR3 is CASSVRGTPDTQYF. CDR3 nucleotides: TGTGCCAGCAGCGTAAGGGGTACGCCAGATACGCAGTATTTT.

The genes are TRBV19 and TRBJ1-2; the D is unclear. Germline-derived CDR1 and CDR2 are LNHDA and SQIVND (reference sequence). V lost 5 bases and J 3 bases, leaving 16 bases between the germline ends. There are 15 residues in the CDR3. CDR3 sequence: CASSPHSVLYYGYTF. CDR3 nucleotide sequence: TGTGCCAGTAGTCCCCATTCAGTATTGTACTATGGCTACACCTTC. The full variable domain, rest sourced from reference TRBV19 and TRBJ1-2, is DGGITQSPKYLFRKEGQNVTLSCEQNLNHDAMYWYRQDPGQGLRLIYYSQIVNDFQKGDIAEGYSVSREKKESFPLTVTSAQKNPTAFYLCASSPHSVLYYGYTFGSGTRLTVV.

The genes are TRBV28 and TRBJ2-2; TRBD2 matches at 7 bases. The CDR3 is 13 residues long. CDR1 is MDHEN and CDR2 is SYDVKM in the germline V gene. The CDR3 here is CAVGGVNTGELFF. CDR3 bases: TGTGCTGTGGGGGGGGTGAACACCGGGGAGCTGTTTTTT.

The chain combines TRBV2 with TRBJ1-2; no clear D. This CDR3 is built from 15 residues. V lost 4 bases and J lost 4, with 16 bases in between. In germline, CDR1 is SNHLY, CDR2 FYNNEI. CDR3 DNA sequence: TGTGCCAGCAGTGTACTGATTGGGCCACCCTATGGCTACACCTTC. It translates to CASSVLIGPPYGYTF. Drawing the rest from reference TRBV2 and TRBJ1-2, the complete variable domain is EPEVTQTPSHQVTQMGQEVILRCVPISNHLYFYWYRQILGQKVEFLVSFYNNEISEKSEIFDDQFSVERPDGSNFTLKIRSTKLEDSAMYFCASSVLIGPPYGYTFGSGTRLTVV.